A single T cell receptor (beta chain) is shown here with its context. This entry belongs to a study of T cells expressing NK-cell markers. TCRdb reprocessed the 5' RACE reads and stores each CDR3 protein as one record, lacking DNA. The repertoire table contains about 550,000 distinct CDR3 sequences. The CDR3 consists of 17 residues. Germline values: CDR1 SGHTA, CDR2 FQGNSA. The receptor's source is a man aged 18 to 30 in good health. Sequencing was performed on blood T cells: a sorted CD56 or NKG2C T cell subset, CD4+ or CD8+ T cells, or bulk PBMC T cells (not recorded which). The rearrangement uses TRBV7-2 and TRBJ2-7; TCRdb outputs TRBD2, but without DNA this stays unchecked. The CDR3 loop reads CASSLGSAGVLSYEQYF.